Reported below is one T cell receptor (beta chain). The antigen remains undetermined. A multiplex PCR was run with 60 Vbeta primers and 13 Jbeta primers. Some clones are missing from TCRdb's copy, which holds only in-frame ones; the method was immunoSEQ multiplex PCR. The table shows roughly 130,000 clones, with roughly 83% occurring only once. These data belong to a study of cytomegalovirus exposure and HLA in healthy donors. Study as a whole: In terms of ancestry, the Caucasian-associated cluster contained roughly 80% of the 300 to 400 genotyped donors. Overall study findings and caveats: Prior analysis indicated that the majority of TCR beta V segments exhibited productivity approximately 87% or approximately 30% of the time. Later analysis identified several of the most significant clusters that appeared linked to common viral pathogens.

Material for sequencing was PBMCs. This TCR derives from a man between 18 and 35 years old in good health and CMV-seronegative.

The CDR3: CASSKTGTSNNEQFF. CDR3 nucleotide sequence: TGTGCCAGCAGTAAGACCGGGACTAGTAACAATGAGCAGTTCTTC. The V call is TRBV9, the J call TRBJ2-1; TRBD2 matches 8 bases. Germline V gives CDR1 SGDLS, CDR2 YYNGEE. The CDR3 has 15 residues. Trimming at V came to 5 bases and at J to 5 bases, leaving 9 bases not matched to a gene.